One T cell receptor beta chain is described in this entry. The PCR was carried out with 60 Vbeta primers and 13 Jbeta primers. This table comes from immunoSEQ multiplex PCR, and its TCRdb copy is limited to in-frame clones, with some not included. The sample has 150,000 to 200,000 clones, about 81% seen once. The V end lost 3 bases, the J end lost 0 bases, and 6 bases lay between the germline ends. CDR1 is SGDLS, CDR2 YYNGEE, per germline. The CDR3 totals 14 residues. The entry originates in a study of cytomegalovirus exposure and HLA in healthy donors. Study-wide context: Early release data held tens of millions of unique TCRs from HLA-typed donors.

The sequenced sample was PBMCs. The rearrangement joins TRBV9 to TRBJ2-2; D is unresolved. The clonotype originates from a woman aged 25 to 39 in good health and CMV-seronegative. Here the CDR3 DNA reads TGTGCCAGCAGCGGGCAAGCGAACACCGGGGAGCTGTTTTTT. Translation: CASSGQANTGELFF.